This T cell receptor beta chain was recorded in a study of OX40 agonist ivuxolimab in advanced cancers. Whole-study context: Ivuxolimab is an agonistic anti-OX40 (CD134) antibody, and patients were treated with it. The study's findings and limits: CD4+ and CD8+ blood T cells expanded clonally by week 6 at 0.1 to 3.0 mg/kg. Nonresponders, in some cases, also had low normalized T-cell clonal expansion.

The germline V gene encodes CDR1 LGHNA and CDR2 YNFKEQ. Trimming removed 0 bases from V and 1 base from J, with 9 bases in between. This CDR3 comprises 15 residues. Remarks on this clone: Its target is unknown.

Assay: immunoSEQ multiplex PCR; the TCRdb copy retains only in-frame clones and omits some. The top ten clones hold approximately 0.9% of a sample with tens of thousands of clones, 83% of them seen once. The gene calls are TRBV4-2 and TRBJ1-1; D ambiguous. The source was CD4+ or CD8+ T cells sorted from blood, collected in a trial of the OX40 agonist ivuxolimab. The sequence was collected from an adult with an advanced solid tumor such as melanoma, head and neck, liver or kidney cancer. The CDR3 loop reads CASSQEEGKNTEAFF. DNA of the CDR3: TGTGCCAGCAGCCAAGAAGAGGGAAAGAACACTGAAGCTTTCTTT.